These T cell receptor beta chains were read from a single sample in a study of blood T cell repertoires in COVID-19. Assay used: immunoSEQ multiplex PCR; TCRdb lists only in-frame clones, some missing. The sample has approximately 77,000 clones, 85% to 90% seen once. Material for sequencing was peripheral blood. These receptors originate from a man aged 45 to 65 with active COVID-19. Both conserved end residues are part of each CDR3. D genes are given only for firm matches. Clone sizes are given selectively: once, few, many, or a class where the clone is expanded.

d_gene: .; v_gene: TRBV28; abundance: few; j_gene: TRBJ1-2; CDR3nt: TGTGCCAGCAGTATATCTCTCGGGATGAATCTCACCTTC; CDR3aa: CASSISLGMNLTF
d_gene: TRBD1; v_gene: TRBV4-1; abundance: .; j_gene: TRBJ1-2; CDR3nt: TGCGCCAGCAGCCAAGATTATGACAGGGCAGTTGGCTACACCTTC; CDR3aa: CASSQDYDRAVGYTF
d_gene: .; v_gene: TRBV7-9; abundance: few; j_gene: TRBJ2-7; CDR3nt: TGTGCCAGCAGCTTAGATCTCTACGAGCAGTACTTC; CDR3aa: CASSLDLYEQYF
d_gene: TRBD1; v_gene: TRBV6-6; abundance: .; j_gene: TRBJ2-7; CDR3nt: TGTGCCAGCAGAACGGGACAGGCGAACTCCTACGAGCAGTACTTC; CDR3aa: CASRTGQANSYEQYF
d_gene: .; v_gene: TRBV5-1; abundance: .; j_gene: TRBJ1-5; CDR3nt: TGCGCCAGCAGCTTGGATAATGGAGGCAATCAGCCCCAGCATTTT; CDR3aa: CASSLDNGGNQPQHF
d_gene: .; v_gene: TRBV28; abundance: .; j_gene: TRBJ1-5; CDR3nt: TGTGCCAGCAGTTCCCCGTGGCCCCAGCATTTT; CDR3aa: CASSSPWPQHF
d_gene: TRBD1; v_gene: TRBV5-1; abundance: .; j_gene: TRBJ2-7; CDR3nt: TGCGCCAGCAGAGATGGGACAGGACCCTACGAGCAGTACTTC; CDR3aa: CASRDGTGPYEQYF
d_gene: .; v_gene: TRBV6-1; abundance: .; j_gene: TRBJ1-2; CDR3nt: TGTGCCAGCAGTGAATCCCCTAAGGGGGATGGCTACACCTTC; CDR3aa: CASSESPKGDGYTF
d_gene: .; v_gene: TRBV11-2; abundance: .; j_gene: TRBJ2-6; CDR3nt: TGTGCCAGCGGACTAAACTCTGGGGCCAACGTCCTGACTTTC; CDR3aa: CASGLNSGANVLTF
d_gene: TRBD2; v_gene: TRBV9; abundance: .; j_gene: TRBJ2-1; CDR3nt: TGTGCCAGCAGCGTCGGGACTACCTACAATGAGCAGTTCTTC; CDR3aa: CASSVGTTYNEQFF
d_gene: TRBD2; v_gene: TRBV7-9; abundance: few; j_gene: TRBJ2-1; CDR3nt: TGTGCCAGTAAGCGGGGGGGTTTGGAAAATGAGCAGTTCTTC; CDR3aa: CASKRGGLENEQFF
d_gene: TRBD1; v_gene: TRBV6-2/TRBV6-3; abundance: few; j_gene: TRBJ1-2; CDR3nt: TGTGCCAGCAGCCTAAAAACAGGGGACTATGGCTACACCTTC; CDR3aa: CASSLKTGDYGYTF
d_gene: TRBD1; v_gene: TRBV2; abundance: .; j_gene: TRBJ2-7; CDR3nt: TGTGCCAGCAGTGGACAGGGATACGAGCAGTACTTC; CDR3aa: CASSGQGYEQYF
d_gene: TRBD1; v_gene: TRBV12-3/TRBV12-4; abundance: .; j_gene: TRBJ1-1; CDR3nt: TGTGCCAGCAGGCCGACAGGGGGCAGTGAAGCTTTCTTT; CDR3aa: CASRPTGGSEAFF
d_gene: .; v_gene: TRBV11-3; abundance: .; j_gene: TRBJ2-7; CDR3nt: TGTGCCAGCAGCTCCTTCCGGGCAGGGGACTCCTACGAGCAGTACTTC; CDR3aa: CASSSFRAGDSYEQYF
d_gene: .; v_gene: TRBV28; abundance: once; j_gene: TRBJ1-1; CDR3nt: TGTGCCAGCAGTTATGGGGGGGGGCGATACATGAACACTGAAGCTTTCTTT; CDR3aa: CASSYGGGRYMNTEAFF
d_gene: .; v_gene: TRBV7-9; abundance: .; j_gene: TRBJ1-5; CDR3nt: TGTGCCAGCAGCTTAGGTAGGGGCGGCGGGGTTAATCAGCCCCAGCATTTT; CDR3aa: CASSLGRGGGVNQPQHF
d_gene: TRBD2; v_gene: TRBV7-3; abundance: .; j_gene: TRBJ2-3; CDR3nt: TGTGCCAGCAGCTCCGGGACTAGCGGGGAGCAGTATTTT; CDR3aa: CASSSGTSGEQYF
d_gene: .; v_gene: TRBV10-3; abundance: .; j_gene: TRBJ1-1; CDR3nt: TGTGCCATCAGGCTCGACAGCATGAACACTGAAGCTTTCTTT; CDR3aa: CAIRLDSMNTEAFF
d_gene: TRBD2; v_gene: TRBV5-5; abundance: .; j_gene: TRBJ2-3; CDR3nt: TGTGCCAGCACGCTACTAGCGGGAGCCACAGATACGCAGTATTTT; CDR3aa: CASTLLAGATDTQYF
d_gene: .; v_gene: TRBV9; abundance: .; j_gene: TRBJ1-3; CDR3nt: TGTGCCAGCAGCGTAGGGGAGTTAGCTGCTGGAAACACCATATATTTT; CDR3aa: CASSVGELAAGNTIYF
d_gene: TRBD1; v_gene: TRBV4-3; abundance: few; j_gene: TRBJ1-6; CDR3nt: TGCGCCAGCAGCCTAGACAGGGGGAATTCACCCCTCCACTTT; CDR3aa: CASSLDRGNSPLHF
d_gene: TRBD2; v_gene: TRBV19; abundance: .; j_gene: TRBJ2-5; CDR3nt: TGTGCCAGTAGTATAGATTCGGGGACTAGCGTGTACTTC; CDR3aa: CASSIDSGTSVYF
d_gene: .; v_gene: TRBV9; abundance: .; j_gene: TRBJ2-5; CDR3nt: TGTGCCAGCAGCGTAGCGACAGGAAGGGAAGAGACCCAGTACTTC; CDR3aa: CASSVATGREETQYF
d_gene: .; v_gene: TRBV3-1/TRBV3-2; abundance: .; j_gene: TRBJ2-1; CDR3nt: TGTGCCAGCAGCCAAGATGGACTGGCCTACAATGAGCAGTTCTTC; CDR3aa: CASSQDGLAYNEQFF
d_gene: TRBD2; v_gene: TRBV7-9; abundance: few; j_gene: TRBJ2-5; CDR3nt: TGTGCCAGCAGCTTAGCGGGGTCGCTAGCGGGAGCTGTGGGAGAGACCCAGTACTTC; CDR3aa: CASSLAGSLAGAVGETQYF
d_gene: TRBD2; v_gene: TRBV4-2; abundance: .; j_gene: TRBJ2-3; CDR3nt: TGTGCCAGCAGCCAATACGGGACTAGCGGAACAGATACGCAGTATTTT; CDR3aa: CASSQYGTSGTDTQYF
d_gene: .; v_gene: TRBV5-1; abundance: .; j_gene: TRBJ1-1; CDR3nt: TGCGCCAGCAGCTTGGAATTTTCGGGAGCAGGCACTGAAGCTTTCTTT; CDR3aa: CASSLEFSGAGTEAFF
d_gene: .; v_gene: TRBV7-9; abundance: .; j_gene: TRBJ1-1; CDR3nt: TGTGCCAGCAGCTTACCAGGGGCCCTGAGGATGGCTTTCTTT; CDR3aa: CASSLPGALRMAFF
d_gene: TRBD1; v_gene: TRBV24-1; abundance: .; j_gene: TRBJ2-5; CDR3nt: TGTGCCACCAGTGATTTCGGGACAGGGGAAGAGACCCAGTACTTC; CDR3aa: CATSDFGTGEETQYF
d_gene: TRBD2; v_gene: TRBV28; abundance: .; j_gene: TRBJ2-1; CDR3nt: TGTGCCAGCAGTTGGCTAGCGGGGGGGAGTAGCTCCTACAATGAGCAGTTCTTC; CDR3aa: CASSWLAGGSSSYNEQFF
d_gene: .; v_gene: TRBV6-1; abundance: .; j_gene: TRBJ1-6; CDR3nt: TGTGCCAGCAGTGAAATCAAGGGAGGTAATTCACCCCTCCACTTT; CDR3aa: CASSEIKGGNSPLHF
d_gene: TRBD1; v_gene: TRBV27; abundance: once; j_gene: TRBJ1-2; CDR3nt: TGTGCCAGCAGTCCACGGGACAGGGGTCTAGGGGTATATGGCTACACCTTC; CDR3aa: CASSPRDRGLGVYGYTF
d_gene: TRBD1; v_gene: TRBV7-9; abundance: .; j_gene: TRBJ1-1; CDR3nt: TGTGCCAGCACTGAACAGGGGGGAGACACTGAAGCTTTCTTT; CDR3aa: CASTEQGGDTEAFF
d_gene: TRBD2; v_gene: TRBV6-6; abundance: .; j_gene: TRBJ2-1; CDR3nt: TGTGCCAGCAGATGGACTAGCGGGAGTGCGTACAATGAGCAGTTCTTC; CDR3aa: CASRWTSGSAYNEQFF
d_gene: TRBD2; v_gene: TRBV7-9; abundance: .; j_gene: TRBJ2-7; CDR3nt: TGTGCCAGCAACCCTAGCGGGGGGGGTAGCTCCTACGAGCAGTACTTC; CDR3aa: CASNPSGGGSSYEQYF
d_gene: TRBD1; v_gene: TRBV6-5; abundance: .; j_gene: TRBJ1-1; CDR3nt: TGTGCCAGCAGGAGAGGGACAGGGAATCCTGAAGCTTTCTTT; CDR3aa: CASRRGTGNPEAFF
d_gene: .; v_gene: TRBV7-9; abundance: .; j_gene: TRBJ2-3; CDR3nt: TGTGCCAGCAGCTTAGTAAGCCCGTCTGGGCAGTATTTT; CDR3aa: CASSLVSPSGQYF
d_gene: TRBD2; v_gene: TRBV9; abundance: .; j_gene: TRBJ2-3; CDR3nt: TGTGCCAGCTCAGAGCGGGGTAGAACAGATACGCAGTATTTT; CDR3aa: CASSERGRTDTQYF
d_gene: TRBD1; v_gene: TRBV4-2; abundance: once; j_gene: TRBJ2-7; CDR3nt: TGTGCCAGCAGCCACCGTCAGGGGGCCTCCTACGAGCAGTACTTC; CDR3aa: CASSHRQGASYEQYF
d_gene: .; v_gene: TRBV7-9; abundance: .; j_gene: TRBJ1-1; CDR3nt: TGTGCCAGCAGCTTAGCGACAGGGAACACTGAAGCTTTCTTT; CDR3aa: CASSLATGNTEAFF
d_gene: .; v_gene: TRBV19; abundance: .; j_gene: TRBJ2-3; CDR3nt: TGTGCCAGTAGTCTGGGGCAGGGGTTTATGAATAGAGGAGATACGCAGTATTTT; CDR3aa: CASSLGQGFMNRGDTQYF
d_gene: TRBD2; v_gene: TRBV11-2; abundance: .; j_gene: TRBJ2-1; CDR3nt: TGTGCCAGCAGCTTAGGCGGGGGGGCTTCTTACAATGAGCAGTTCTTC; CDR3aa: CASSLGGGASYNEQFF
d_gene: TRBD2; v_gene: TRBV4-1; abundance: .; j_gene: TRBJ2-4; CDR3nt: TGCGCCAGCAGCCCGGGACTAGCGGGAGGGCCAGCCAAAAACATTCAGTACTTC; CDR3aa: CASSPGLAGGPAKNIQYF
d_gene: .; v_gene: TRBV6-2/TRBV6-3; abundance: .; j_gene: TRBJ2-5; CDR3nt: TGTGCCAGCAGTTTCAGGGTAGGACAAGAGACCCAGTACTTC; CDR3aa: CASSFRVGQETQYF
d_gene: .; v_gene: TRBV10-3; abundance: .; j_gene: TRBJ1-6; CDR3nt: TGTGCCATCAGTGAAGAGGGAGTATATTCACCCCTCCACTTT; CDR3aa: CAISEEGVYSPLHF
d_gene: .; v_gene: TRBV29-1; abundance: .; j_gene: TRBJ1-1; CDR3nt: TGCAGCGTTACAGACCCCGGGGGTGAAGCTTTCTTT; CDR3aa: CSVTDPGGEAFF
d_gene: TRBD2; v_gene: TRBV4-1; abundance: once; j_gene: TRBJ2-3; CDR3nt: TGCGCCAGCAGCCCCCGTACTAGCGGGAGTGGGTGGACAGATACGCAGTATTTT; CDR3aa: CASSPRTSGSGWTDTQYF
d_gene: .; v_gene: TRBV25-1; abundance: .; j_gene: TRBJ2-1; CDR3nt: TGTGCCAGCAGTGAACGGGGAGAGACCTACAATGAGCAGTTCTTC; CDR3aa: CASSERGETYNEQFF
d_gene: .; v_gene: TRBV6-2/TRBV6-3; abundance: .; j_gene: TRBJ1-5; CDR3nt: TGTGCCAGCAGTTACGTGGGAGGACAGCCCCAGCATTTT; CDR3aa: CASSYVGGQPQHF
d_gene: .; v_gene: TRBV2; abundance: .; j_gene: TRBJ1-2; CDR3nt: TGTGCCAGCAGTTACACAAGCCCACAGACAAACTATGGCTACACCTTC; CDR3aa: CASSYTSPQTNYGYTF